A selection of T cell receptor beta chains follows, all from one sample in a study of T-cell memory formation after mild COVID-19. TCRdb fed the 5' RACE reads into MiXCR, producing one record per CDR3 protein. The sample consists of 110,000 to 150,000 distinct CDR3 sequences, around 15% of them appearing once. Input material: PBMCs or a T cell subset sorted from them (not recorded which). These receptors were taken from an adult woman who had mild COVID-19 (a few samples of this study predate the infection). Cell type and time point are not known. The CDR3 runs from the conserved cysteine through the conserved F or W. The D gene is left open where the match is weak. Part of the rows lack a size; the others show once, few, many or a class for expanded clones.

v_gene	len	abundance	d_gene	j_gene	CDR3nt	CDR3aa
TRBV12-5	13	NA	NA	TRBJ2-7	TGTGCTAGTGGTTTGGCCCAGTCCTACGAGCAGTACTTC	CASGLAQSYEQYF
TRBV7-2	12	few	NA	TRBJ2-1	TGTGCCAGCAGCTTAGAAGCTCGTAATTGGTTCTTC	CASSLEARNWFF
TRBV6-5	15	many	NA	TRBJ2-5	TGTGCCAGCAGTTACTTAGGCCAGTGGCAAGAGACCCAGTACTTC	CASSYLGQWQETQYF
TRBV12-3/TRBV12-4	14	NA	TRBD2	TRBJ2-7	TGTGCCAGCAGTTTCGGGGGGGTCCGGGACGAGCAGTACTTC	CASSFGGVRDEQYF
TRBV12-3/TRBV12-4	14	few	TRBD2	TRBJ2-2	TGTGCCAGCCGACTAGCGGGAGTCACCGGGGAGCTGTTTTTT	CASRLAGVTGELFF
TRBV27	17	NA	TRBD2	TRBJ2-5	TGTGCCAGCAGTTTGGAGGGACTAGCGGGGGGCGGAGAGACCCAGTACTTC	CASSLEGLAGGGETQYF
TRBV12-3/TRBV12-4	16	few	TRBD2	TRBJ2-7	TGTGCCAGCAGTTTAGTAGGACTAGCGGGACCCTACGAGCAGTACTTC	CASSLVGLAGPYEQYF
TRBV2	18	few	NA	TRBJ1-2	TGTGCCAGCAGTGATCTGAGGACCCAGGGATTCCGGAATTATGGCTACACCTTC	CASSDLRTQGFRNYGYTF
TRBV15	18	few	TRBD1	TRBJ1-1	TGTGCCACCAGCCGAGACAGGGGCAACCAAATTATGAACACTGAAGCTTTCTTT	CATSRDRGNQIMNTEAFF
TRBV7-8	13	NA	NA	TRBJ1-5	TGTGCCAGCAGCTTTCTTGGCAATCAGCCCCAGCATTTT	CASSFLGNQPQHF
TRBV20-1	13	few	NA	TRBJ2-1	TGCAGTGCAGGACTCGACTCCTACAATGAGCAGTTCTTC	CSAGLDSYNEQFF
TRBV2	15	NA	TRBD1	TRBJ1-1	TGTGCCAGCAGTGCGGGACAGGGGATCATAGCTGAAGCTTTCTTT	CASSAGQGIIAEAFF
TRBV6-5	13	NA	NA	TRBJ1-1	TGTGCCAGCAGTCGAGGGATTAACACTGAAGCTTTCTTT	CASSRGINTEAFF
TRBV6-1	13	NA	NA	TRBJ1-1	TGTGCCAGCAGCGAAGTGGGGTACACTGAAGCTTTCTTT	CASSEVGYTEAFF
TRBV19	14	few	TRBD2	TRBJ2-7	TGTGCCAGTAGTGTGACTAGCGGGAGGTACGAGCAGTACTTC	CASSVTSGRYEQYF
TRBV7-2	15	few	NA	TRBJ1-2	TGTGCCAGCAGCTTAGGCAACAGGGCGACCTATGGCTACACCTTC	CASSLGNRATYGYTF
TRBV9	16	many	NA	TRBJ1-1	TGTGCCAGCAGCGTCACCTACGGCAGCGCGAACACTGAAGCTTTCTTT	CASSVTYGSANTEAFF
TRBV7-6	16	NA	NA	TRBJ2-1	TGTGCCAGCAGCCCAGGGGGGGTAACCCTCTACAATGAGCAGTTCTTC	CASSPGGVTLYNEQFF
TRBV27	14	few	NA	TRBJ2-7	TGTGCCAGCTCCTATCAAGACAGTCCCTACGAGCAGTACTTC	CASSYQDSPYEQYF
TRBV15	14	few	NA	TRBJ1-5	TGTGCCACCAGCAGGGAGACCCTCAATCAGCCCCAGCATTTT	CATSRETLNQPQHF
TRBV4-2	15	many	NA	TRBJ2-7	TGTGCCAGCAGCCAGGAAACAGGGGAGGCCTACGAGCAGTACTTC	CASSQETGEAYEQYF
TRBV29-1	13	NA	NA	TRBJ1-2	TGCAGCGTTGAAGGACAGGATAACTATGGCTACACCTTC	CSVEGQDNYGYTF
TRBV12-3/TRBV12-4	13	few	TRBD1	TRBJ1-2	TGTGCCAGCAGTGGGACAGATAACTATGGCTACACCTTC	CASSGTDNYGYTF
TRBV9	14	many	NA	TRBJ2-5	TGTGCCAGCAGCGTAGTTGGATTCTCCGAGACCCAGTACTTC	CASSVVGFSETQYF
TRBV27	11	many	NA	TRBJ1-1	TGTGCCAGCGGAGTGGGCCATGAAGCTTTCTTT	CASGVGHEAFF
TRBV7-9	16	NA	NA	TRBJ1-2	TGTGCCAGCAGCTTAGTTGGTTCGGGGACTAACTATGGCTACACCTTC	CASSLVGSGTNYGYTF
TRBV2	15	NA	TRBD2	TRBJ2-7	TGTGCCAGCCGCACAACTAGCGGTCAGGCCTACGAGCAGTACTTC	CASRTTSGQAYEQYF
TRBV7-2	13	NA	NA	TRBJ1-1	TGTGCCAGCAGCTTAGCCAGGGAGGCTGAAGCTTTCTTT	CASSLAREAEAFF
TRBV4-2	18	many	NA	TRBJ2-7	TGTGCCAGCAGCCAAGATACAGGGTATGGGACATCCCCCTACGAGCAGTACTTC	CASSQDTGYGTSPYEQYF
TRBV7-8	15	few	TRBD1	TRBJ2-1	TGTGCCAGCAGCTTAGCGGACAGGGCCAACAATGAGCAGTTCTTC	CASSLADRANNEQFF
TRBV4-1	16	few	NA	TRBJ2-1	TGCGCCAGCAGCCAAGATAGGGCCCCGCAGGACAATGAGCAGTTCTTC	CASSQDRAPQDNEQFF
TRBV12-3/TRBV12-4	17	few	NA	TRBJ1-2	TGTGCCAGCAGCGGGGGGAGAGCTAGCGAATTCAACTATGGCTACACCTTC	CASSGGRASEFNYGYTF
TRBV6-5	16	few	TRBD1	TRBJ1-2	TGTGCCAGCAGTTACTCCGGGGCAGGGGGCCTCTATGGCTACACCTTC	CASSYSGAGGLYGYTF
TRBV4-1	17	few	NA	TRBJ2-3	TGCGCCAGCAGCCATGCTTACCACAGGGATCCCACAGATACGCAGTATTTT	CASSHAYHRDPTDTQYF
TRBV20-1	14	few	NA	TRBJ2-7	TGCAGTGCTAGACCGGACCTGCGCTCCTACGAGCAGTACTTC	CSARPDLRSYEQYF
TRBV25-1	14	NA	TRBD2	TRBJ2-3	TGTGCCAGCGGGGAGGGAGGGACCACAGATACGCAGTATTTT	CASGEGGTTDTQYF
TRBV9	16	NA	NA	TRBJ1-2	TGTGCCAGCAGCGTAGACTTAGAGGGACGGAACTATGGCTACACCTTC	CASSVDLEGRNYGYTF
TRBV9	15	NA	TRBD2	TRBJ2-7	TGTGCCAGCAGCCCCTCGGGGGGACGGGTGAGCGAGCAGTACTTC	CASSPSGGRVSEQYF
TRBV7-9	11	NA	TRBD1	TRBJ2-1	TGTGCCAGCAGCCAGGGGGACCATCAGTTCTTC	CASSQGDHQFF
TRBV3-1	14	NA	TRBD2	TRBJ2-5	TGTGCCAGCAGCCCATGGACTAGGATGGAGACCCAGTACTTC	CASSPWTRMETQYF
TRBV11-2	15	NA	NA	TRBJ2-7	TGTGCCAGCAGCTTAGGGCTAGGCGGTTACTACGAGCAGTACTTC	CASSLGLGGYYEQYF
TRBV6-5	16	NA	TRBD2	TRBJ2-7	TGTGCCAGCAGATCCTTAGTACTAGCGGAGACCTACGAGCAGTACTTC	CASRSLVLAETYEQYF
TRBV29-1	15	few	TRBD2	TRBJ2-1	TGCAGCCTCGAGAGGGAGGGAAGCTCCTACAATGAGCAGTTCTTC	CSLEREGSSYNEQFF
TRBV4-1	16	NA	TRBD1	TRBJ1-4	TGCGCCAGCAGCTCCCGATTGACAGGGGATAATGAAAAACTGTTTTTT	CASSSRLTGDNEKLFF
TRBV4-1	14	NA	TRBD1	TRBJ1-4	TGCGCCAGCAGCCAGGGGACAGGGCAAGAAAAACTGTTTTTT	CASSQGTGQEKLFF
TRBV15	13	NA	TRBD1	TRBJ1-1	TGTGCCACCAGGGACAGGGTAAACACTGAAGCTTTCTTT	CATRDRVNTEAFF
TRBV12-3/TRBV12-4	14	NA	TRBD2	TRBJ2-7	TGTGCCAGCAGTCTGGGACTAGAGGGGGTCGAGCAGTACTTC	CASSLGLEGVEQYF